The 24 T cell receptor beta chains presented below share a single source sample, sequenced in a study of blood T cells in healthy people across ages. Then a second PCR, running roughly 7 to 11 cycles, was carried out with a sample-barcoded 5' primer and a J-beta primer mix. TCRdb reprocessed the 5' RACE reads via MiXCR and lists one record per CDR3 protein. The repertoire includes about a million distinct CDR3 sequences, 35% to 45% of them detected once, and about an eighth sits in the top ten. The sample was blood. All receptors come from a man between 18 and 35 years old in good health.

J is TRBJ1-1 and V is TRBV4-1, with 8 bases matching TRBD1. Germline CDR1 reads MGHRA; CDR2 reads YSYEKL. This CDR3 region has 17 residues. Trimming took 1 base from V and 5 from J; bases not matched to a gene: 12. The CDR3 loop is CASSQGAGGASGTEAFF. The CDR3 DNA reads TGCGCCAGCAGCCAAGGGGCAGGGGGCGCTTCGGGAACTGAAGCTTTCTTT.

V gene TRBV7-9 combines with J gene TRBJ2-1; TRBD2 matches 8 bases. With V trimmed by 6 bases and J by 3 bases, 7 bases remained unmatched. CDR3 length: 15 residues. Germline V gives CDR1 SEHNR, CDR2 FQNEAQ (reference sequence). CDR3 loop: CASRTGGAGYNEQFF. The CDR3 DNA reads TGTGCCAGCAGAACCGGGGGGGCCGGCTACAATGAGCAGTTCTTC.

The rearrangement uses TRBV2 and TRBJ2-6, with 7 positions matching TRBD2. CDR1 SNHLY and CDR2 FYNNEI come from the germline V gene. The CDR3 extends over 16 amino acids. V lost 6 bases to trimming and J lost 2 bases; unmatched junction nucleotides: 7. CDR3 sequence reads: CASSEGRGAGANVLTF. The CDR3 nucleotides read TGTGCCAGCAGCGAGGGACGGGGGGCTGGGGCCAACGTCCTGACTTTC.

This chain links TRBV5-4 with TRBJ2-7; tentative D call: TRBD2 (6 bases). Trimming stripped 4 bases from V and 1 base from J, with 9 bases between. This CDR3 comprises 13 residues. Germline V CDR1 and CDR2: SGHNT, YYREEE (reference sequence). Here the CDR3 reads CASSREISYEQYF. CDR3 coding DNA: TGTGCCAGCAGCCGGGAGATTTCCTACGAGCAGTACTTC.

Points on this clonotype: A read error may account for a junction end that differs from germline. The rearrangement uses TRBV12-3 or TRBV12-4 and TRBJ1-1; possibly TRBD1 for D (6 bases). This CDR3 is built from 12 residues. The chain's CDR3 is CASILGGGEAFF. The CDR3 nucleotides read TGTGCCAGCATTTTAGGGGGGGGTGAAGCTTTCTTT.

The CDR3 nucleotides are TGCAGTGCTAGGCCCGGAGGCTACGAGCAGTACTTC. It yields the protein CSARPGGYEQYF. The chain combines TRBV20-1 with TRBJ2-7; tentative D call: TRBD2 (5 bases). Per germline, CDR1 DFQATT and CDR2 SNEGSKA (reference sequence). Trimming stripped 3 bases from V and 3 bases from J, with 9 bases between. This CDR3 comprises 12 residues.

This clonotype was observed a handful of times. The chain joins TRBV12-3 or TRBV12-4 to TRBJ2-3; tentatively, D is TRBD2 (6 bases). This CDR3 comprises 16 residues. V lost 4 bases and J 0 bases, leaving 14 bases between the germline ends. DNA of the CDR3: TGTGCCAGCAGTTCGTTCCTTGCGGGGAGCACAGATACGCAGTATTTT. Its protein product is CASSSFLAGSTDTQYF.

The table lists this clonotype with a few counts. The J gene is TRBJ2-1, the V gene TRBV20-1, with D perhaps TRBD1 (6 bases). Trimming stripped 3 bases from V and 3 bases from J, with 12 bases between. CDR3 length equals 14 residues. Per germline, CDR1 DFQATT and CDR2 SNEGSKA (reference sequence). In nucleotides, the CDR3 is TGCAGTGCTAGTCGGCAGGGACACTACAATGAGCAGTTCTTC. The encoded protein is CSASRQGHYNEQFF.

This clonotype occurred a few times. The CDR3 region is CASSVLEVTSPLHF. Here the CDR3 DNA reads TGTGCCAGCAGCGTACTCGAGGTGACTTCACCCCTCCACTTT. V gene TRBV9 combines with J gene TRBJ1-6, with no clear D. CDR1 and CDR2 (germline): SGDLS, YYNGEE. The CDR3 extends over 14 amino acids. The germline V and J ends were trimmed by 1 base and 9 bases, with 11 bases remaining between them. The full variable domain, its missing parts supplied by reference TRBV9 and TRBJ1-6, is DSGVTQTPKHLITATGQRVTLRCSPRSGDLSVYWYQQSLDQGLQFLIQYYNGEERAKGNILERFSAQQFPDLHSELNLSSLELGDSALYFCASSVLEVTSPLHFGNGTRLTVT.

This clonotype has more than one count but fewer than ten. The V and J genes are TRBV12-3 or TRBV12-4 and TRBJ2-3; D call uncertain. The germline V and J ends were trimmed by 7 bases and 1 base, with 12 bases remaining between them. CDR3 length equals 14 residues. The CDR3 reads CASTRGRGTDTQYF. CDR3 DNA sequence: TGTGCCAGCACCCGTGGACGCGGCACAGATACGCAGTATTTT.

The V call is TRBV2, the J call TRBJ1-5; D ambiguous. Deletions cut 6 bases from V and 3 bases from J, with 12 bases between. The CDR3 covers 14 residues. CDR1 is SNHLY, CDR2 FYNNEI, per germline. The CDR3 loop reads CASRPAGINQPQHF. Written as DNA, the CDR3 is TGTGCCAGCAGACCGGCAGGCATCAATCAGCCCCAGCATTTT.

The chain recombines TRBV7-2 with TRBJ2-1, with 12 bases aligning to TRBD2. CDR3 length: 14 amino acids. With 7 bases clipped from V and 6 bases from J, the junction kept 4 bases outside the gene matches. Per the germline V gene, CDR1 is SGHTA and CDR2 is FQGNSA. The CDR3 bases are TGTGCCAGCACCGGGACTAGCGGGTTCAATGAGCAGTTCTTC. Translation: CASTGTSGFNEQFF. Drawing the rest from reference TRBV7-2 and TRBJ2-1, the complete variable domain is GAGVSQSPSNKVTEKGKDVELRCDPISGHTALYWYRQSLGQGLEFLIYFQGNSAPDKSGLPSDRFSAERTGGSVSTLTIQRTQQEDSAVYLCASTGTSGFNEQFFGPGTRLTVL.

This clonotype was detected only a few times. J is TRBJ2-3 and V is TRBV4-1; D possibly corresponds to TRBD1 (6 bases). The CDR3 is 15 residues long. Between the trimmed V and J ends, which lost 3 bases and 2 bases, there was a span of 12 bases. CDR1 MGHRA and CDR2 YSYEKL come from the germline V gene. The DNA for the CDR3 is TGCGCCAGCAGCCAGCTACAGGGACCCACAGATACGCAGTATTTT. This encodes CASSQLQGPTDTQYF.

This clonotype was counted between two and nine times. V gene TRBV6-6 combines with J gene TRBJ2-3, with D hard to call. The CDR3 covers 14 residues. CDR1 and CDR2 from the germline V gene are MNHNY and SVGAGI (reference sequence). The V gene lost 6 bases and the J gene lost 2 bases, with 12 bases spanning the gap. This CDR3 is CASSLGPDTDTQYF. In nucleotides, the CDR3 is TGTGCCAGCAGCCTCGGGCCCGACACAGATACGCAGTATTTT.

This clonotype has only a few counts. The rearrangement joins TRBV2 to TRBJ2-7, with D maybe TRBD1 (6 bases). The germline CDR1 and CDR2 sequences are SNHLY and FYNNEI. Trimming removed 6 bases at V and 5 bases at J, with 20 bases between. CDR3 length: 15 amino acids. This CDR3 reads CASRNRDFGLNEQYF. The CDR3 bases are TGTGCCAGCAGAAACAGGGATTTCGGTTTGAACGAGCAGTACTTC.

In this sample, this clonotype turned up a few times. The rearrangement uses TRBV7-2 and TRBJ1-5; 7 nucleotides align to TRBD1. CDR3 length: 16 residues. V lost 5 bases to trimming and J lost 1 base; unmatched junction nucleotides: 8. The germline gives CDR1 SGHTA, CDR2 FQGNSA. This CDR3 is CASSAQGVGSNQPQHF. The DNA of the CDR3 is TGTGCCAGCAGCGCTCAGGGGGTCGGGAGCAATCAGCCCCAGCATTTT.

The genes are TRBV12-3 or TRBV12-4 and TRBJ1-1; 7 bases fit TRBD1. V gave up 10 bases and J gave up 4 bases; unmatched junction bases: 15. The CDR3 extends over 15 amino acids. CDR3 in DNA: TGTGCCATCATTAACAGGGGACCTCCGGGCACTGAAGCTTTCTTT. The encoded protein is CAIINRGPPGTEAFF.

The chain employs TRBV6-6 and TRBJ2-3, with 7 bases identical to TRBD1. The germline CDR1 and CDR2 sequences are MNHNY and SVGAGI (reference sequence). After removal of 3 bases from V and 0 bases from J, the junction contained 9 bases not matched to a gene. This CDR3 spans 17 amino acids. CDR3 DNA sequence: TGTGCCAGCAGTTATATTCTTCGACAGGGTAGCACAGATACGCAGTATTTT. Its translation: CASSYILRQGSTDTQYF.

The V call is TRBV12-3 or TRBV12-4, the J call TRBJ1-6; TRBD1 might be the D (5 bases). Between the trimmed V and J ends, which lost 3 bases and 14 bases, there was a span of 14 bases. The CDR3 is 13 amino acids. The CDR3 loop reads CASSFEGKQALHF. CDR3 sequence (DNA): TGTGCCAGCAGTTTTGAGGGGAAGCAGGCCCTCCACTTT.

As DNA, the CDR3 is TGTGCCAGCAGCTATCATCCGGGACAGGGGATCTATGGCTACACCTTC. This gives the protein CASSYHPGQGIYGYTF. V usage is TRBV7-2 and J usage is TRBJ1-2; TRBD1 aligns across 10 bases. Trimming at V came to 4 bases and at J to 4 bases, leaving 9 bases not matched to a gene. Germline V gene data show CDR1 as SGHTA and CDR2 as FQGNSA. The CDR3 is made up of 16 amino acids.

V usage is TRBV20-1 and J usage is TRBJ1-1, with D perhaps TRBD1 (5 bases). The CDR3 has 15 amino acids. V was trimmed by 6 bases and J by 4 bases, leaving 21 bases between them. The germline gives CDR1 DFQATT, CDR2 SNEGSKA (reference sequence). The CDR3: CSAPDPRAGTTEAFF. Here the CDR3 DNA reads TGCAGTGCCCCGGACCCCAGGGCGGGAACCACTGAAGCTTTCTTT.

The CDR3 reads CASNSPNQPQHF. The CDR3 nucleotides read TGTGCCAGCAACTCCCCTAATCAGCCCCAGCATTTT. The gene calls are TRBV7-2 and TRBJ1-5; no firm D call. Germline assignment: CDR1 SGHTA and CDR2 FQGNSA. V lost 7 bases, J lost 4 bases, and 8 bases lay in between. CDR3 length: 12 residues.

This clonotype was seen only a few times. V and J are TRBV28 and TRBJ2-3, with D perhaps given as TRBD1 or TRBD2 (5 bases each). Per germline, CDR1 MDHEN and CDR2 SYDVKM. With 3 bases removed from V and 1 base from J, the gap between germline ends came to 8 bases. The CDR3 runs to 14 residues. The CDR3 spells CASSFLGGTDTQYF. Written as DNA, the CDR3 is TGTGCCAGCAGTTTTTTGGGGGGCACAGATACGCAGTATTTT.

This clonotype showed up just once. At one of its ends the junction is not consistent with the germline gene, which may arise from a read error. The chain combines TRBV10-3 with TRBJ1-5; 7 bases agree with TRBD1. CDR3 length equals 14 residues. Germline V CDR1 and CDR2: ENHRY, SYGVKD. CDR3 DNA sequence: TGTGCCGTCAGTGAGGGGACAGACAGTCAGCCCCAGCATTTT. Its translation is CAVSEGTDSQPQHF.